This T cell receptor beta chain was sequenced for a study of blood T cell repertoires in COVID-19. In the study's own analysis: Reference gene primer amplification gave nucleated cell count estimates. TCRdb's copy holds only in-frame clones and misses some; the assay was immunoSEQ multiplex PCR. That table supplies the V and J calls and clone size; D and trimming were determined from the DNA. The table includes 150,000 to 200,000 clones, roughly nine tenths detected once. The sequenced sample consisted of peripheral blood. This receptor was obtained from a woman in her 70s with acute or convalescent COVID-19.

CDR3 sequence (DNA): TGTGCCAGTATAAAGGAGCGGGGGGCTTTCACCGGGGAGCTGTTTTTT. It specifies CASIKERGAFTGELFF. This chain uses TRBV19 with TRBJ2-2; TRBD2 aligns across 9 bases. CDR1 is LNHDA and CDR2 is SQIVND in the germline V gene (reference sequence). This CDR3 is 16 amino acids long. V shed 7 bases and J 4 bases; nucleotides not matched to a gene: 10.